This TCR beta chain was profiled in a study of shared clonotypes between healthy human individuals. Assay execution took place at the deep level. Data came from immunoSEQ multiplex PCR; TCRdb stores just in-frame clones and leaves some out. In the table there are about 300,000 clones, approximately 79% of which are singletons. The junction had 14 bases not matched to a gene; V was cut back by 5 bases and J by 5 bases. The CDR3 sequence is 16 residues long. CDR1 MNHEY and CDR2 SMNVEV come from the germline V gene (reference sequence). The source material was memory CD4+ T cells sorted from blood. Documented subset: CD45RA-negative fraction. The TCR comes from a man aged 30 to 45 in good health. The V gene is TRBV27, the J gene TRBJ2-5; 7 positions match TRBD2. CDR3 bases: TGTGCCAGCAGTCCCCAGCCGGGACTACAGACGGAGACCCAGTACTTC. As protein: CASSPQPGLQTETQYF.